Listed below are T cell receptor beta chains from one sample, sequenced in a study of T cells in Graves' hyperthyroidism and ophthalmopathy. MiXCR, run by TCRdb on the multiplex PCR reads, gives a single entry per CDR3 protein. The sample includes hundreds of thousands of distinct CDR3 sequences, roughly 23% of them seen just once. Sample: blood. Every receptor here comes from a woman in her 70s with Graves' ophthalmopathy. CDR3s include the opening cysteine and the closing phenylalanine or tryptophan. The order of the fields is CDR3 DNA, CDR3 protein, V gene, D gene, J gene, clone size. D genes are given only for firm matches. Clone size is not always given. Where it is, it says once, few, many or a class for expanded clones.

CDR3nt: TGTGCCAGCAGCTTAGGGGCGGGTGGAAACACCATATATTTT
CDR3aa: CASSLGAGGNTIYF
v_gene: TRBV5-6
d_gene: .
j_gene: TRBJ1-3
abundance: .

CDR3nt: TGTGCCACCAGTGATGGGACAGGGGCCTATGGCTACACCTTC
CDR3aa: CATSDGTGAYGYTF
v_gene: TRBV24-1
d_gene: TRBD1
j_gene: TRBJ1-2
abundance: .

CDR3nt: TGCAGTGCTAGAGACTCGGGGACTAGCGGGAAGGTATTGTACGAGCAGTACTTC
CDR3aa: CSARDSGTSGKVLYEQYF
v_gene: TRBV20-1
d_gene: TRBD2
j_gene: TRBJ2-7
abundance: few

CDR3nt: TGTGCCAGCAGTAGGAGGACAGAAACGCAGTATTTT
CDR3aa: CASSRRTETQYF
v_gene: TRBV12-3/TRBV12-4
d_gene: .
j_gene: TRBJ2-3
abundance: many

CDR3nt: TGTGCCAGCAGATCAGAGGGGACAGGGGGGATTCAGCCCCAGCATTTT
CDR3aa: CASRSEGTGGIQPQHF
v_gene: TRBV6-5
d_gene: TRBD1
j_gene: TRBJ1-5
abundance: many

CDR3nt: TGTGCCAGCAGCCATTATCGTCCCCCATTCTCCTACGAGCAGTACTTC
CDR3aa: CASSHYRPPFSYEQYF
v_gene: TRBV7-9
d_gene: .
j_gene: TRBJ2-7
abundance: few

CDR3nt: TGTGCCAGCAGCACTCGGACAGGAATCGGAGCTTTCTTT
CDR3aa: CASSTRTGIGAFF
v_gene: TRBV27
d_gene: TRBD1
j_gene: TRBJ1-1
abundance: once

CDR3nt: TGTGCCAGCAGTCATAACTCTGGAAACACCATATATTTT
CDR3aa: CASSHNSGNTIYF
v_gene: TRBV25-1
d_gene: .
j_gene: TRBJ1-3
abundance: .

CDR3nt: TGCAGTGCTAGAGGCGGGAGCATAAGTAATGAGCAGTTCTTC
CDR3aa: CSARGGSISNEQFF
v_gene: TRBV20-1
d_gene: TRBD2
j_gene: TRBJ2-1
abundance: few

CDR3nt: TGTGCCAGCACCAGGGGTGTTCAGCCCCAGCATTTT
CDR3aa: CASTRGVQPQHF
v_gene: TRBV12-3/TRBV12-4
d_gene: .
j_gene: TRBJ1-5
abundance: many

CDR3nt: TGTGCCAGCAGCTCAAGGTTTGACAGGGGGCAAGAGACCCAGTACTTC
CDR3aa: CASSSRFDRGQETQYF
v_gene: TRBV3-1
d_gene: TRBD1
j_gene: TRBJ2-5
abundance: .

CDR3nt: TGCGCCAGCAAACTGGACACTAACTATGGCTACACCTTC
CDR3aa: CASKLDTNYGYTF
v_gene: TRBV5-1
d_gene: .
j_gene: TRBJ1-2
abundance: .

CDR3nt: TGTGCCAGCAGTCTTTCTAGGACAGGGGACGAGCAGTACTTC
CDR3aa: CASSLSRTGDEQYF
v_gene: TRBV6-1
d_gene: TRBD1
j_gene: TRBJ2-7
abundance: few

CDR3nt: TGTGCCAGCGAGAATGCAGGCTACCTGAACTACGAGCAGTACTTC
CDR3aa: CASENAGYLNYEQYF
v_gene: TRBV7-9
d_gene: .
j_gene: TRBJ2-7
abundance: many

CDR3nt: TGTGCCAGCAGCCCCATACAGGGAGGGAGCACTGAAGCTTTCTTT
CDR3aa: CASSPIQGGSTEAFF
v_gene: TRBV28
d_gene: .
j_gene: TRBJ1-1
abundance: .

CDR3nt: TGTGCCAGCAGTTTTAGGTGGACAGCGATTTACGAGCAGTACTTC
CDR3aa: CASSFRWTAIYEQYF
v_gene: TRBV12-3/TRBV12-4
d_gene: .
j_gene: TRBJ2-7
abundance: many

CDR3nt: TGTGCCAGCAGCCACAGGGTTTCAATGGATGAGCAGTTCTTC
CDR3aa: CASSHRVSMDEQFF
v_gene: TRBV7-9
d_gene: .
j_gene: TRBJ2-1
abundance: few

CDR3nt: TGTGCCAGCTCACCATCGCCAATTCGGGCCGAGCAGTACTTC
CDR3aa: CASSPSPIRAEQYF
v_gene: TRBV18
d_gene: .
j_gene: TRBJ2-7
abundance: few

CDR3nt: TGTGCCAGCAGCTTAGAAGCAAGTAATCAGCCCCAGCATTTT
CDR3aa: CASSLEASNQPQHF
v_gene: TRBV7-2
d_gene: .
j_gene: TRBJ1-5
abundance: .

CDR3nt: TGTGCCAGCAGGGCCGGGAGTTATTCACCCCTCCACTTT
CDR3aa: CASRAGSYSPLHF
v_gene: TRBV6-2/TRBV6-3
d_gene: .
j_gene: TRBJ1-6
abundance: few

CDR3nt: TGCGCCAGCAGTGCGCCGGAGGGACAACGGTCACCCCTCCACTTT
CDR3aa: CASSAPEGQRSPLHF
v_gene: TRBV10-2
d_gene: .
j_gene: TRBJ1-6
abundance: few

CDR3nt: TGTGCCAGCAGTGAAGAGTACGAGCAGTACTTC
CDR3aa: CASSEEYEQYF
v_gene: TRBV2
d_gene: .
j_gene: TRBJ2-7
abundance: many

CDR3nt: TGCAGTGCTAGTGGGTCCAAACAGGGAAGCAAGTACGAGCAGTACTTC
CDR3aa: CSASGSKQGSKYEQYF
v_gene: TRBV20-1
d_gene: .
j_gene: TRBJ2-7
abundance: .

CDR3nt: TGTGCCAGCAGCCTCAGGGGGAGGGCATCGGATGAGCAGTTCTTC
CDR3aa: CASSLRGRASDEQFF
v_gene: TRBV7-2
d_gene: .
j_gene: TRBJ2-1
abundance: .

CDR3nt: TGTGCCAGCACCGGAGGGTCCTACGAGCAGTACTTC
CDR3aa: CASTGGSYEQYF
v_gene: TRBV2
d_gene: .
j_gene: TRBJ2-7
abundance: many

CDR3nt: TGTGCCAGCAGTACCGGGAGGTCCTCTGGAAACACCATATATTTT
CDR3aa: CASSTGRSSGNTIYF
v_gene: TRBV3-1
d_gene: .
j_gene: TRBJ1-3
abundance: .

CDR3nt: TGTGCCAGCAGCCTCGGGACTCCACGACGTGAGCAGTTCTTC
CDR3aa: CASSLGTPRREQFF
v_gene: TRBV14
d_gene: .
j_gene: TRBJ2-1
abundance: few

CDR3nt: TGCAGTGCTAGACCCCTTAGCGGGAGGGTTACAGATACGCAGTATTTT
CDR3aa: CSARPLSGRVTDTQYF
v_gene: TRBV20-1
d_gene: TRBD2
j_gene: TRBJ2-3
abundance: .

CDR3nt: TGTGCCAGCAATCTACTAGCGGGAAAGAACGAGCAGTACTTC
CDR3aa: CASNLLAGKNEQYF
v_gene: TRBV2
d_gene: TRBD2
j_gene: TRBJ2-7
abundance: many

CDR3nt: TGTGCCAGCAGCTTGGCCGGAAAAGGGTGGAATGAGCAGTTCTTC
CDR3aa: CASSLAGKGWNEQFF
v_gene: TRBV5-8
d_gene: .
j_gene: TRBJ2-1
abundance: .

CDR3nt: TGTGCCAGCAGTTACCGCCCCCTAGGACATGACTACACCTTC
CDR3aa: CASSYRPLGHDYTF
v_gene: TRBV6-9
d_gene: .
j_gene: TRBJ1-2
abundance: .

CDR3nt: TGTGCCAGCAGCGAGGGACTAATCACCGGGGAGCTGTTTTTT
CDR3aa: CASSEGLITGELFF
v_gene: TRBV9
d_gene: TRBD2
j_gene: TRBJ2-2
abundance: few

CDR3nt: TGTGCCAGCAGTTCGCAGGGTATGAACACTGAAGCTTTCTTT
CDR3aa: CASSSQGMNTEAFF
v_gene: TRBV2
d_gene: .
j_gene: TRBJ1-1
abundance: many

CDR3nt: TGTGCCAGTAGTATAAGCCTCTTCGGGTTCGAGACCCAGTACTTC
CDR3aa: CASSISLFGFETQYF
v_gene: TRBV19
d_gene: .
j_gene: TRBJ2-5
abundance: .

CDR3nt: TGTGCCAGCAGCTTTGGTTTCCCAGCGGGAGGGGGAGAGACCCAGTACTTC
CDR3aa: CASSFGFPAGGGETQYF
v_gene: TRBV7-2
d_gene: TRBD2
j_gene: TRBJ2-5
abundance: many

CDR3nt: TGTGCCAGCAGCTCTTTAGGGACAGGGGGCCTCCCACCCCTCCACTTT
CDR3aa: CASSSLGTGGLPPLHF
v_gene: TRBV5-4
d_gene: TRBD1
j_gene: TRBJ1-6
abundance: .

CDR3nt: TGTGCCAGTAGTATGGAAGGGGGTGAAAAACTGTTTTTT
CDR3aa: CASSMEGGEKLFF
v_gene: TRBV19
d_gene: .
j_gene: TRBJ1-4
abundance: .

CDR3nt: TGTGCCAGCAGCTTATTCGAGGGCGCAAGCTATGGCTACACCTTC
CDR3aa: CASSLFEGASYGYTF
v_gene: TRBV5-5
d_gene: .
j_gene: TRBJ1-2
abundance: .

CDR3nt: TGTGCCAGCAGTTACCCTCCCCTCCCGGGACAGGGGATGAACACTGAAGCTTTCTTT
CDR3aa: CASSYPPLPGQGMNTEAFF
v_gene: TRBV6-7
d_gene: TRBD1
j_gene: TRBJ1-1
abundance: many

CDR3nt: TGTGCCAGCAGACCACCAGGAGGGGCCTATGGCTACACCTTC
CDR3aa: CASRPPGGAYGYTF
v_gene: TRBV6-1
d_gene: .
j_gene: TRBJ1-2
abundance: many

CDR3nt: TGTGCCAGCAGTCAATCTACTCGGACAGGCCGCAATCAGCCCCAGCATTTT
CDR3aa: CASSQSTRTGRNQPQHF
v_gene: TRBV12-3/TRBV12-4
d_gene: TRBD1
j_gene: TRBJ1-5
abundance: many

CDR3nt: TGTGCCAGCAGGGGACAGGTCAACGAGCAGTACTTC
CDR3aa: CASRGQVNEQYF
v_gene: TRBV2
d_gene: TRBD1
j_gene: TRBJ2-7
abundance: many

CDR3nt: TGCAGTGCTAGTTTACAATACAATCAGCCCCAGCATTTT
CDR3aa: CSASLQYNQPQHF
v_gene: TRBV20-1
d_gene: .
j_gene: TRBJ1-5
abundance: few

CDR3nt: TGTGCCAGCAGTTTACGACAGGGCGGGTGGGGTCAGCCCCAGCATTTT
CDR3aa: CASSLRQGGWGQPQHF
v_gene: TRBV27
d_gene: TRBD1
j_gene: TRBJ1-5
abundance: few

CDR3nt: TGTGCCAGCAGCTTTTTGGCTAGTGCGGGTGAGCAGTACTTC
CDR3aa: CASSFLASAGEQYF
v_gene: TRBV11-1
d_gene: .
j_gene: TRBJ2-7
abundance: .

CDR3nt: TGTGCCAGCAGCACTGGGACAGGGGGAAGCTACGAGCAGTACTTC
CDR3aa: CASSTGTGGSYEQYF
v_gene: TRBV7-8
d_gene: TRBD1
j_gene: TRBJ2-7
abundance: few

CDR3nt: TGTGCCAGCAGCCCCTCTTCTCTCGAGCAGTACTTC
CDR3aa: CASSPSSLEQYF
v_gene: TRBV14
d_gene: .
j_gene: TRBJ2-7
abundance: few

CDR3nt: TGTGCCACGAGGGGAGGGCAAGAGACCCAGTACTTC
CDR3aa: CATRGGQETQYF
v_gene: TRBV12-3/TRBV12-4
d_gene: TRBD2
j_gene: TRBJ2-5
abundance: .

CDR3nt: TGTGCCAGCTCACCAGGGGGGAATAGGAATCAGCCCCAGCATTTT
CDR3aa: CASSPGGNRNQPQHF
v_gene: TRBV18
d_gene: .
j_gene: TRBJ1-5
abundance: few